The 30 T cell receptor beta chains given below trace back to one sample, sequenced in a study of T cell responses to AZD1222 COVID-19 vaccine. TCRdb's table, derived via immunoSEQ multiplex PCR, lists solely in-frame clones and lacks some. This table holds 160,000 or so clones, approximately 90% found once. The sequencing here drew on peripheral blood, taken 28 days after the second AZD1222 dose. These receptors were obtained from an adult who received the AZD1222 COVID-19 vaccine.

This rearrangement joins TRBV27 to TRBJ1-5; D unclear. Germline V gene sequence: CDR1 MNHEY, CDR2 SMNVEV (reference sequence). The CDR3 runs 14 residues. Trimming removed 3 bases from V and 1 base from J, with 7 bases in between. The CDR3 nucleotides are TGTGCCAGCAGTTTTAGGGAGAGCAATCAGCCCCAGCATTTT. Translation gives CASSFRESNQPQHF.

V is TRBV7-9 and J is TRBJ1-1; D possibly corresponds to TRBD1 (5 bases). CDR3 length: 14 residues. Per germline, CDR1 SEHNR and CDR2 FQNEAQ (reference sequence). Trimming left V 1 base short and J 6 bases short, with 12 bases between. For the CDR3, the DNA is TGTGCCAGCAGCTTAGTGGCGGGGGATCCTGAAGCTTTCTTT. Its translation is CASSLVAGDPEAFF.

This chain connects TRBV28 to TRBJ2-3, with TRBD2 matching 13 bases. The CDR3 runs to 17 residues. Germline V gene data show CDR1 as MDHEN and CDR2 as SYDVKM. The J segment lost 2 bases and the V segment lost 5 bases, leaving 7 bases of the junction unmatched. The CDR3 sequence: CASSPRTSGRITDTQYF. The DNA of the CDR3 is TGTGCCAGCAGTCCTAGGACTAGCGGGAGAATCACAGATACGCAGTATTTT.

The V gene is TRBV5-4, the J gene TRBJ2-7; 8 nucleotides line up with TRBD1. The germline gives CDR1 SGHNT, CDR2 YYREEE (reference sequence). J gave up 2 bases and V 4 bases, and 8 bases lay outside the gene matches. This CDR3 contains 15 residues. The CDR3 DNA sequence: TGTGCCAGCAGCCCAACCGGGACAGGAACCTACGAGCAGTACTTC. Its translation is CASSPTGTGTYEQYF.

V gene TRBV24-1 combines with J gene TRBJ2-3; no clear D gene. V was shortened by 3 bases and J by 0 bases, with 9 bases between the two germline ends. Germline CDR1 is KGHDR and CDR2 is SFDVKD. This CDR3 has 15 residues. The CDR3 nucleotides are TGTGCCACCAGTGATCCCGAGAGTAGCACAGATACGCAGTATTTT. It translates to CATSDPESSTDTQYF.

The chain has TRBV4-1 and TRBJ2-7; 7 bases are a match to TRBD1. The V and J ends lost 5 bases and 0 bases, in that order; junction bases with no gene match: 7. CDR3 length equals 15 residues. CDR1 and CDR2 (germline): MGHRA, YSYEKL. This CDR3 is CASSELRDSSYEQYF. The DNA of the CDR3 is TGCGCCAGCAGCGAACTCCGGGACAGCTCCTACGAGCAGTACTTC.

The gene calls are TRBV3-1 (or the pseudogene TRBV3-2) and TRBJ2-3, with unresolved D. The CDR3 contains 14 residues. V was clipped by 2 bases and J by 5 bases, with 11 bases between them. In germline, CDR1 is LGHDT, CDR2 YNNKEL (reference sequence). The CDR3 region has the DNA TGTGCCAGCAGCCAAAGGTCCCCGAGAGATACGCAGTATTTT. As protein: CASSQRSPRDTQYF.

This clone was seen a handful of times. V usage is TRBV28 and J usage is TRBJ1-2; the match to TRBD1 covers 8 bases. The CDR3 sequence is 16 residues long. Germline CDR1 MDHEN, CDR2 SYDVKM. V shed 1 base and J 7 bases; nucleotides not matched to a gene: 11. CDR3 bases: TGTGCCAGCAGTTTATACCGGGACAGGTGGGTGGGTGGCTACACCTTC. Protein: CASSLYRDRWVGGYTF.

The chain carries TRBV30 and TRBJ2-1; D perhaps matches TRBD2 (7 bases). V was cut by 3 bases and J by 7 bases, with 13 bases left in between. CDR1 and CDR2 from the germline V gene are GTSNPN and SVGIG (reference sequence). The CDR3 runs to 13 residues. In DNA, the CDR3 is TGTGCCTGGAGCCTAGGGGGGGAAAATGAGCAGTTCTTC. It is translated as CAWSLGGENEQFF.

The V call is TRBV4-1, the J call TRBJ2-5, with D perhaps assigned TRBD1 or TRBD2 (5 bases each). CDR3 length equals 15 residues. Trimming removed 3 bases from V and 3 bases from J, with 14 bases in between. Germline V CDR1 and CDR2: MGHRA, YSYEKL. As DNA, the CDR3 is TGCGCCAGCAGCCAGACCGGGACGGTCAAAGAGACCCAGTACTTC. Its protein product is CASSQTGTVKETQYF.

The chain couples TRBV10-3 to TRBJ1-1, with D unclear. The CDR3 sequence is 11 residues long. V was shortened by 3 bases and J by 9 bases, with 8 bases between the two germline ends. CDR1 and CDR2 from the germline V gene are ENHRY and SYGVKD. For the CDR3, the DNA is TGTGCCATCAGTGAACACGACCAAGCTTTCTTT. This codes for CAISEHDQAFF.

The J gene is TRBJ1-1, the V gene TRBV18; D remains ambiguous. The germline V and J ends were trimmed by 2 bases and 2 bases, with 12 bases remaining between them. The CDR3 length is 15 residues. Looked up from germline, CDR1 is KGHSH and CDR2 is LQKENI. This CDR3 is CASSPSQSDNTEAFF. The CDR3 DNA reads as TGTGCCAGCTCACCAAGTCAGAGTGATAACACTGAAGCTTTCTTT.

V usage is TRBV7-9 and J usage is TRBJ1-3; TRBD1 matches at 7 bases. The V and J ends lost 7 bases and 15 bases, in that order; junction bases with no gene match: 9. This CDR3 is 11 amino acids long. CDR1 is SEHNR, CDR2 FQNEAQ, per germline (reference sequence). CDR3 nucleotides: TGTGCCAGCACCCATGGACAGGAACAATATTTT. This translates into CASTHGQEQYF. Based on the CDR3 plus reference TRBV7-9 and TRBJ1-3, the full variable domain is DTGVSQNPRHKITKRGQNVTFRCDPISEHNRLYWYRQTLGQGPEFLTYFQNEAQLEKSRLLSDRFSAERPKGSFSTLEIQRTEQGDSAMYLCASTHGQEQYFGEGSWLTVV.

V is TRBV5-6 and J is TRBJ2-3, with D maybe TRBD2 (6 bases). The V and J ends lost 4 bases and 2 bases respectively, with 23 bases between them. This CDR3 region has 18 residues. CDR1 is SGHDT and CDR2 is YYEEEE in the germline V gene. The CDR3 nucleotides read TGTGCCAGCAGCCTAAACCGGGACTTGCCCGCCCTCACAGATACGCAGTATTTT. Encoded protein: CASSLNRDLPALTDTQYF.

This rearrangement joins TRBV20-1 to TRBJ2-5; possibly TRBD2 for D (6 bases). The CDR3 loop spans 12 amino acids. Per the germline V gene, CDR1 is DFQATT and CDR2 is SNEGSKA (reference sequence). V was cut by 3 bases and J by 5 bases, with 10 bases left in between. The CDR3 protein is CSASKEGETQYF. The CDR3 DNA follows: TGCAGTGCTAGTAAGGAGGGGGAGACCCAGTACTTC.

The chain recombines TRBV28 with TRBJ2-7; D gene ambiguous. CDR1 is MDHEN, CDR2 SYDVKM, per germline. V was trimmed by 8 bases and J by 7 bases, leaving 6 bases between them. The CDR3 contains 9 residues. The CDR3 here is CASGREQYF. In nucleotides, the CDR3 is TGTGCCAGCGGCCGGGAGCAGTACTTC.

On this clone: The same CDR3 is also encoded by other DNA sequences in this sample. The rearrangement links TRBV30 to TRBJ2-1; no definite D call. The CDR3 has 11 amino acids. Germline loops: CDR1 GTSNPN, CDR2 SVGIG (reference sequence). The V and J ends lost 1 base and 4 bases respectively, with 2 bases between them. CDR3 residues: CAWSGYNEQFF. In DNA, the CDR3 is TGTGCCTGGAGTGGGTACAATGAGCAGTTCTTC.

V gene TRBV28 combines with J gene TRBJ1-2; D ambiguous. CDR3 length: 12 residues. The V gene's germline CDR1 is MDHEN and CDR2 SYDVKM. Between the trimmed V and J ends, which lost 6 bases and 5 bases, there was a span of 10 bases. CDR3 DNA: TGTGCCAGCAGACGCCAAGATTATGGCTACACCTTC. It specifies CASRRQDYGYTF.

This chain joins TRBV6-4 and TRBJ2-3; 9 nucleotides match TRBD1. The CDR3 sequence is 14 residues long. Germline-derived CDR1 and CDR2 are MRHNA and SNTAGT. The J segment lost 2 bases and the V segment lost 6 bases, leaving 3 bases of the junction unmatched. CDR3 residues: CASSRQGDTDTQYF. Here the CDR3 DNA reads TGTGCCAGCAGCAGACAGGGGGACACAGATACGCAGTATTTT.

This clone came up once. The chain links TRBV30 to TRBJ2-2; 9 bases line up with TRBD1. The CDR3 is made up of 16 amino acids. Germline V lookup: CDR1 GTSNPN, CDR2 SVGIG (reference sequence). V lost 3 bases to trimming and J lost 4 bases; unmatched junction nucleotides: 9. CDR3: CAWSRDRASFTGELFF. The DNA of the CDR3 is TGTGCCTGGAGCCGGGACAGGGCCTCTTTCACCGGGGAGCTGTTTTTT.

The V and J genes are TRBV5-4 and TRBJ1-1; D gene unclear. The germline CDR1 and CDR2 sequences are SGHNT and YYREEE (reference sequence). The CDR3 has 12 amino acids. V dropped 4 bases and J dropped 2 bases, with 6 bases sitting between them. CDR3: CASSPDNTEAFF. The CDR3 nucleotides are TGTGCCAGCAGCCCAGATAACACTGAAGCTTTCTTT.

V and J are TRBV3-1 (or the pseudogene TRBV3-2) and TRBJ2-7; 12 bases map to TRBD2. The J segment lost 4 bases and the V segment lost 4 bases, leaving 8 bases of the junction unmatched. Germline assignment: CDR1 LGHDT and CDR2 YNNKEL (reference sequence). The CDR3 consists of 16 residues. The CDR3 is CASSPGLAGTSYEQYF. In DNA form, the CDR3 reads TGTGCCAGCAGCCCTGGACTAGCGGGGACCTCTTACGAGCAGTACTTC.

The chain couples TRBV6-6 to TRBJ2-1; D is unclear. The CDR3 totals 15 residues. Trimming pared 7 bases from V and 4 bases from J, leaving 17 bases between. From germline, CDR1 is MNHNY and CDR2 SVGAGI (reference sequence). CDR3 protein: CASTNVLRTYNEQFF. DNA for the CDR3: TGTGCCAGCACCAACGTCCTTCGAACGTACAATGAGCAGTTCTTC.

V gene TRBV7-6 combines with J gene TRBJ2-7; unclear D gene. V was clipped by 0 bases and J by 3 bases, with 21 bases between them. The CDR3 covers 18 residues. The V gene's germline CDR1 is SGHVS and CDR2 FNYEAQ. CDR3 in amino acids: CASSLARQDVVAGYEQYF. The CDR3 nucleotides are TGTGCCAGCAGCTTAGCGCGGCAGGATGTAGTGGCCGGCTACGAGCAGTACTTC.

DNA for the CDR3: TGTGCCAGCAGCTTAGGTCGAACAGGGGGCCCCTACGAGCAGTACTTC. This gives the protein CASSLGRTGGPYEQYF. The rearrangement links TRBV7-2 to TRBJ2-7; 9 bases fit TRBD1. The CDR3 has 16 residues. The ends lost 1 base at V and 2 bases at J; junction bases unmatched: 6. The germline V gene has CDR1 SGHTA and CDR2 FQGNSA.

The V call is TRBV2, the J call TRBJ2-1, with a tentative D call TRBD2 (6 bases). Germline assignment: CDR1 SNHLY and CDR2 FYNNEI. This CDR3 contains 15 residues. Trimming took off 6 bases at V and 4 bases at J, with 16 bases between the two ends. CDR3 amino acids: CASRERLVWYNEQFF. CDR3 DNA: TGTGCCAGCAGAGAAAGACTAGTTTGGTACAATGAGCAGTTCTTC.

The sample holds a few counts of this clone. The V and J genes are TRBV12-3 or TRBV12-4 and TRBJ2-7; 10 bases map to TRBD2. Trimming took 6 bases from V and 7 from J; bases not matched to a gene: 0. This CDR3 is 11 amino acids long. The CDR3 region is CASRLAGEQYF. CDR3 coding DNA: TGTGCCAGCAGACTAGCGGGGGAGCAGTACTTC.

As regards this clone: At the DNA level, this CDR3 is encoded by other sequences in the same sample as well. The gene calls are TRBV5-6 and TRBJ2-7; D call uncertain. The CDR3 loop spans 12 amino acids. Deletions cut 0 bases from V and 3 bases from J, with 4 bases between. Germline V gene lookup returns CDR1 SGHDT and CDR2 YYEEEE. For the CDR3, the DNA is TGTGCCAGCAGCTTGGGTGGCTACGAGCAGTACTTC. Translating gives CASSLGGYEQYF.

The chain joins TRBV3-1 (or the pseudogene TRBV3-2) to TRBJ1-5; no clear D. Germline V lookup: CDR1 LGHDT, CDR2 YNNKEL (reference sequence). CDR3 size: 14 residues. V shed 1 base and J shed 7 bases, with 11 bases lying between them. The CDR3 here is CASSQGRARQPQHF. The CDR3 DNA follows: TGTGCCAGCAGCCAAGGAAGGGCAAGACAGCCCCAGCATTTT.

The chain employs TRBV19 and TRBJ2-1, with 7 bases fitting TRBD2. With V trimmed by 7 bases and J by 10 bases, 7 bases remained unmatched. Germline CDR1 reads LNHDA; CDR2 reads SQIVND (reference sequence). This CDR3 has 12 amino acids. The CDR3 nucleotides read TGTGCCAGTACCTCGGGACTACAGGAGCAGTTCTTC. It translates to CASTSGLQEQFF.